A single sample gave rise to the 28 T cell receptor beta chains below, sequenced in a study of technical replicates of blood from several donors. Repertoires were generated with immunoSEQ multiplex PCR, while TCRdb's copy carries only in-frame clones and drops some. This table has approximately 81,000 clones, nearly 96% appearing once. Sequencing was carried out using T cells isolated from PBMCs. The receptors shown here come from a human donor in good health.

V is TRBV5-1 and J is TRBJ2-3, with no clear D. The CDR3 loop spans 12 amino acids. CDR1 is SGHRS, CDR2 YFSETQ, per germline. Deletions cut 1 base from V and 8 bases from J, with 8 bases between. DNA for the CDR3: TGCGCCAGCAGCTTGAGCGCGGCTACGCAGTATTTT. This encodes CASSLSAATQYF.

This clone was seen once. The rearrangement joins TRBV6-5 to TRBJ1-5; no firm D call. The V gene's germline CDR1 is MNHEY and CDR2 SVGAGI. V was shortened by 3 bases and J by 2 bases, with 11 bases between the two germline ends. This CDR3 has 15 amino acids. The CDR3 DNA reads TGTGCCAGCAGTTATCGGTCCTCGGGCAATCAGCCCCAGCATTTT. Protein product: CASSYRSSGNQPQHF.

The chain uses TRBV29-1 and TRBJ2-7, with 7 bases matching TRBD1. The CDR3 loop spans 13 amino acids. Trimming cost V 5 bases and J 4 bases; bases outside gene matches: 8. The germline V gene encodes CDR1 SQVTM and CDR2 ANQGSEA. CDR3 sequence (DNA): TGCAGCGTTTCCCCGGGACAGATTTACGAGCAGTACTTC. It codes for CSVSPGQIYEQYF.

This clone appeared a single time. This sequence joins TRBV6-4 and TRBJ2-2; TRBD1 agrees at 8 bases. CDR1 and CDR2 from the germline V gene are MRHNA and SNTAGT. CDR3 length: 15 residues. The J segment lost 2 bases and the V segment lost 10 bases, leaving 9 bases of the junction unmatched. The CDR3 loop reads CATRDRGINTGELFF. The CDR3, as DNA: TGTGCCACCCGAGACAGGGGAATAAACACCGGGGAGCTGTTTTTT.

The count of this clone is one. The CDR3 here is CASSRREAQETQYF. In DNA form, the CDR3 reads TGTGCCAGCAGTAGACGGGAAGCTCAAGAGACCCAGTACTTC. The chain has TRBV7-9 and TRBJ2-5; perhaps TRBD2 as D (5 bases). Germline CDR1 and CDR2: SEHNR and FQNEAQ (reference sequence). The V gene lost 6 bases and the J gene lost 2 bases, with 13 bases spanning the gap. This CDR3 is built from 14 residues.

In DNA, the CDR3 is TGTGCCAGCAGTTCCCGGTCCGAGCAGTACTTC. It specifies CASSSRSEQYF. The chain recombines TRBV6-1 with TRBJ2-7; no clear D. The V gene lost 5 bases and the J gene lost 6 bases, with 8 bases spanning the gap. The length of the CDR3 is 11 residues. CDR1 is MNHNS, CDR2 SASEGT, per germline.

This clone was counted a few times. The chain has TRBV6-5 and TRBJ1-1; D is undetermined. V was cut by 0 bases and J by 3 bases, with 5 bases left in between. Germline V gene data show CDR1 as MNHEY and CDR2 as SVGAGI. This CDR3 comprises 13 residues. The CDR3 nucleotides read TGTGCCAGCAGTTACTCACTGTACACTGAAGCTTTCTTT. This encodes CASSYSLYTEAFF.

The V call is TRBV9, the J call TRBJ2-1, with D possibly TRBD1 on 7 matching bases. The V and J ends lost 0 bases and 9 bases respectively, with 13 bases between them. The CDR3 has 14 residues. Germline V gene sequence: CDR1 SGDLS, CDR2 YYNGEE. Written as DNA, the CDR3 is TGTGCCAGCAGCGTAGAATACAGGGGAGGTGAGCAGTTCTTC. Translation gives CASSVEYRGGEQFF.

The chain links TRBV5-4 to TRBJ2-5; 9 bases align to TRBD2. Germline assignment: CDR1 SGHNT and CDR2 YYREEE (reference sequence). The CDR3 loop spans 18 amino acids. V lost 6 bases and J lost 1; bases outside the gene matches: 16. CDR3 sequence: CASTPVGREGLRQETQYF. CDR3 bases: TGTGCCAGCACCCCTGTGGGGCGGGAGGGTTTACGCCAAGAGACCCAGTACTTC. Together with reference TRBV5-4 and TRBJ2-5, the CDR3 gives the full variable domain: ETGVTQSPTHLIKTRGQQVTLRCSSQSGHNTVSWYQQALGQGPQFIFQYYREEENGRGNFPPRFSGLQFPNYSSELNVNALELDDSALYLCASTPVGREGLRQETQYFGPGTRLLVL.

In nucleotides, the CDR3 is TGTGCCAGCAGCTTAGCGCTAGCGGGAGGGGCAGATACGCAGTATTTT. Encoded protein: CASSLALAGGADTQYF. The chain joins TRBV7-9 to TRBJ2-3, with 12 positions matching TRBD2. The CDR3 consists of 16 residues. Germline loops: CDR1 SEHNR, CDR2 FQNEAQ (reference sequence). V was clipped by 0 bases and J by 4 bases; unmatched bases: 2.

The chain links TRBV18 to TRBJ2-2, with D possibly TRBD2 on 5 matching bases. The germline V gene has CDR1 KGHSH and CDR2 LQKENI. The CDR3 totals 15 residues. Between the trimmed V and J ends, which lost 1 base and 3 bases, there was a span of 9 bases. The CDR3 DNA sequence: TGTGCCAGCTCACCACGAGGGCGCGACACCGGGGAGCTGTTTTTT. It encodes CASSPRGRDTGELFF.

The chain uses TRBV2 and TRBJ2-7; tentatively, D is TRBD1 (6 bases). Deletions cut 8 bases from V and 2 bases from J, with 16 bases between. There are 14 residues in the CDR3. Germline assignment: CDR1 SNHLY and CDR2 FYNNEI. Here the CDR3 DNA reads TGTGCCAGCCTCGGGGACAAAAATCCCTACGAGCAGTACTTC. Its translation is CASLGDKNPYEQYF.

The CDR3 DNA follows: TGTGCCAGCAGCTTATTACAGGCGACTTACGAGCAGTACTTC. It encodes CASSLLQATYEQYF. The V and J genes are TRBV7-6 and TRBJ2-7; D is perhaps TRBD1 (5 bases). The germline V gene has CDR1 SGHVS and CDR2 FNYEAQ. CDR3 length: 14 residues. With 2 bases removed from V and 4 bases from J, the gap between germline ends came to 12 bases.

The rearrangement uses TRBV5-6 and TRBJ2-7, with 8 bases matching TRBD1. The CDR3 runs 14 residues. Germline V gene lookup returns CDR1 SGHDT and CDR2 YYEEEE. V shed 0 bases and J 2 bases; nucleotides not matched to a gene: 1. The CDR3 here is CASSLVGQAYEQYF. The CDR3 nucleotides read TGTGCCAGCAGCTTGGTGGGACAGGCCTACGAGCAGTACTTC.

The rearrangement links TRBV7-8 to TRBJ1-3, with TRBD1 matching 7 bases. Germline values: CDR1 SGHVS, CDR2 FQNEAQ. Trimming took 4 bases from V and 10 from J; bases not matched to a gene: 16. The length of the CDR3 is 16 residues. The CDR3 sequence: CASSSGTAAVMRTIYF. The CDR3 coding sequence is TGTGCCAGCAGCTCCGGGACAGCCGCCGTAATGAGGACCATATATTTT.

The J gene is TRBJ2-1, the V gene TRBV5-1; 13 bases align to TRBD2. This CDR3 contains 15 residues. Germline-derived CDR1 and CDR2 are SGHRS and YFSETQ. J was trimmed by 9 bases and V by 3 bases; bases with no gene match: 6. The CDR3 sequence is CASSYGLAGEGEQFF. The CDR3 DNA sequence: TGCGCCAGCAGCTATGGACTAGCGGGAGAGGGTGAGCAGTTCTTC. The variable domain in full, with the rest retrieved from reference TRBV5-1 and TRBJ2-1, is KAGVTQTPRYLIKTRGQQVTLSCSPISGHRSVSWYQQTPGQGLQFLFEYFSETQRNKGNFPGRFSGRQFSNSRSEMNVSTLELGDSALYLCASSYGLAGEGEQFFGPGTRLTVL.

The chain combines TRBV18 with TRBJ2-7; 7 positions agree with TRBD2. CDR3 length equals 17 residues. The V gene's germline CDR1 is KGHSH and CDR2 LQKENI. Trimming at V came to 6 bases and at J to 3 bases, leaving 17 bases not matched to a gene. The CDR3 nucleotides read TGTGCCAGCTCTTCGGACGGTTACAAGAGCGGGGACTACGAGCAGTACTTC. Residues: CASSSDGYKSGDYEQYF. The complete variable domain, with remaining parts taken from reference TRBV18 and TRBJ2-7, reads NAGVMQNPRHLVRRRGQEARLRCSPMKGHSHVYWYRQLPEEGLKFMVYLQKENIIDESGMPKERFSAEFPKEGPSILRIQQVVRGDSAAYFCASSSDGYKSGDYEQYFGPGTRLTVT.

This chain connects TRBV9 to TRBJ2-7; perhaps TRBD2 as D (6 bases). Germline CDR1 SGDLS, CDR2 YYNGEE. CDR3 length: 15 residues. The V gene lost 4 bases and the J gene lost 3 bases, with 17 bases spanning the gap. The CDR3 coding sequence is TGTGCCAGCAGCCCACACGGGGGTCCTTACTACGAGCAGTACTTC. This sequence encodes CASSPHGGPYYEQYF.

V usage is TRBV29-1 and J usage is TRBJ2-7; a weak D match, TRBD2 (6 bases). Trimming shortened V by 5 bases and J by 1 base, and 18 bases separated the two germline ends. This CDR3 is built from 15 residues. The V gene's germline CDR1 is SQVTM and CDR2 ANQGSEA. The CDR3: CSVKGRASESYEQYF. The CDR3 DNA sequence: TGCAGCGTTAAGGGGCGGGCTAGCGAATCCTACGAGCAGTACTTC.

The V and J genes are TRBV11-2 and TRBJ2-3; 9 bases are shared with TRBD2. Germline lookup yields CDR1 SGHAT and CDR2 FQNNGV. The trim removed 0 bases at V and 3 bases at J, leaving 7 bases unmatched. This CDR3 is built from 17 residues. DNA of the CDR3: TGTGCCAGCAGCTTAGAGGCGCGGGAGGGCCTGACAGATACGCAGTATTTT. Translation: CASSLEAREGLTDTQYF.

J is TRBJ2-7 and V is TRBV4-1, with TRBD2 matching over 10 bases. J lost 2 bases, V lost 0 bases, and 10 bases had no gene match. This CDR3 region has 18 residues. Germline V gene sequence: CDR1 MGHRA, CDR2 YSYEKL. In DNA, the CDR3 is TGCGCCAGCAGCCAAGATCTTGCCGGGACTAGCGTTCCCTACGAGCAGTACTTC. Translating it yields CASSQDLAGTSVPYEQYF.

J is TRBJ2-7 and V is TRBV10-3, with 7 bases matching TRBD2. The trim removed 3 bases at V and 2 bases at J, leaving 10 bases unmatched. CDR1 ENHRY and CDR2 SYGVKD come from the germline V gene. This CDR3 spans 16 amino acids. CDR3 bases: TGTGCCATCAGTGACATTTCGGCGGCGGGGGCCTACGAGCAGTACTTC. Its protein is CAISDISAAGAYEQYF.

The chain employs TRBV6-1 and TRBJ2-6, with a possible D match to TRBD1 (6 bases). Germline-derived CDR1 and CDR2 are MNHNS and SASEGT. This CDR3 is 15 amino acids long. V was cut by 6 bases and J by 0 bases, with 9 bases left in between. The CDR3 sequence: CASRTGFSGANVLTF. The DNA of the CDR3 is TGTGCCAGCAGGACAGGATTCTCTGGGGCCAACGTCCTGACTTTC.

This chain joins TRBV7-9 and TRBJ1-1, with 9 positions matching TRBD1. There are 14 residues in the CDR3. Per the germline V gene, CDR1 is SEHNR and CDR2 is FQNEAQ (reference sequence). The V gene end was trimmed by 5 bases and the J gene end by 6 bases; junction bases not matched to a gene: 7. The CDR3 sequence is CASSISDRGAEAFF. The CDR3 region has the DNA TGTGCCAGCAGCATTTCCGACAGGGGGGCTGAAGCTTTCTTT. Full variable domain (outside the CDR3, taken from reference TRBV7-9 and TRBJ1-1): DTGVSQNPRHKITKRGQNVTFRCDPISEHNRLYWYRQTLGQGPEFLTYFQNEAQLEKSRLLSDRFSAERPKGSFSTLEIQRTEQGDSAMYLCASSISDRGAEAFFGQGTRLTVV.

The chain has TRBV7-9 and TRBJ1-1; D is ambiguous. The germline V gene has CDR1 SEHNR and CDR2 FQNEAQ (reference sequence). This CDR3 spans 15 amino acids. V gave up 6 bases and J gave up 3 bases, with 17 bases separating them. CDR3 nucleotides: TGTGCCAGCAGAACCGGGTTTTCGGTTGACACTGAAGCTTTCTTT. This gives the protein CASRTGFSVDTEAFF.

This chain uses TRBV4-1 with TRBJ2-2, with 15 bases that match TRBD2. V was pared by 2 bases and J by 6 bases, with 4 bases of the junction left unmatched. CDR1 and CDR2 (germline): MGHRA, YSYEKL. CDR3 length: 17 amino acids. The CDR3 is CASSQRGLAGGPGELFF. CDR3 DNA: TGCGCCAGCAGCCAACGAGGACTAGCGGGAGGGCCCGGGGAGCTGTTTTTT.

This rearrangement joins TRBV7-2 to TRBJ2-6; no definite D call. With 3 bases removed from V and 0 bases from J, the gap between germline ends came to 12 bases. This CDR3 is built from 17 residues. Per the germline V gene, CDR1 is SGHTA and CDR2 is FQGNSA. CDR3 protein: CASSFSTESSGANVLTF. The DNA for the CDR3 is TGTGCCAGCAGCTTCTCTACAGAGAGCTCTGGGGCCAACGTCCTGACTTTC.

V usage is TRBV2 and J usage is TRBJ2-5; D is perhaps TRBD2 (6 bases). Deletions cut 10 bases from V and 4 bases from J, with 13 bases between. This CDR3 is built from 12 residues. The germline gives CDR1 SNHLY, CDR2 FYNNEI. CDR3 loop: CATRLVGETQYF. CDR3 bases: TGTGCCACCAGACTAGTAGGAGAGACCCAGTACTTC.